This TCR beta chain originates from a study of blood T cells in healthy people across ages. Sample-barcoded 5' priming and a J-beta primer mix drove a second PCR of about 7 to 12 cycles. TCRdb independently ran MiXCR on the 5' RACE reads; one entry per CDR3 protein. The table records roughly 1.9 million distinct CDR3 sequences, more than 35% of them present only once. Germline CDR1 reads LGHDT; CDR2 reads YNNKEL (reference sequence). This CDR3 has 14 residues. V trimming: 6 bases; J trimming: 2 bases; junction bases outside the gene matches: 5. Regarding this clonotype: Its antigen is currently unknown.

Study conclusions and caveats: A roughly linear age-dependent decrease characterized TCR beta diversity per million T cells. In these data, TCR beta diversity tracked strongly with naive T cell percentage.

The study recruited healthy Caucasian donors from Russia who were aged about 6 to 100. At least 6 micrograms of total RNA were extracted per sample. The chain recombines TRBV3-1 with TRBJ2-3; 7 bases are a match to TRBD2. The clonotype comes from a human donor in good health. Sequencing used blood. The CDR3 DNA is TGTGCCAGCAGGCAGCGGGGCAACACAGATACGCAGTATTTT. Encoded protein: CASRQRGNTDTQYF.